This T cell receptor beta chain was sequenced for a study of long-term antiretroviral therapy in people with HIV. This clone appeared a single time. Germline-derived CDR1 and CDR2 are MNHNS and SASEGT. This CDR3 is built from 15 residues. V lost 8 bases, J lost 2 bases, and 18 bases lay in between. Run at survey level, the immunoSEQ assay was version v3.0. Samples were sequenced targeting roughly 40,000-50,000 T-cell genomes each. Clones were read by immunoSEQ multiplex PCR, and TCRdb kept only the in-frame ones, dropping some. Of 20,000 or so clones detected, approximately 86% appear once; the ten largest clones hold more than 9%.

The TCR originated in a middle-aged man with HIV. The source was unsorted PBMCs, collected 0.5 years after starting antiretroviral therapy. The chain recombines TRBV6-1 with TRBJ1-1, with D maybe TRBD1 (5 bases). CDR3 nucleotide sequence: TGTGCCAGCGGGACTTCCGGCCAACCAAACACTGAAGCTTTCTTT. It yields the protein CASGTSGQPNTEAFF.